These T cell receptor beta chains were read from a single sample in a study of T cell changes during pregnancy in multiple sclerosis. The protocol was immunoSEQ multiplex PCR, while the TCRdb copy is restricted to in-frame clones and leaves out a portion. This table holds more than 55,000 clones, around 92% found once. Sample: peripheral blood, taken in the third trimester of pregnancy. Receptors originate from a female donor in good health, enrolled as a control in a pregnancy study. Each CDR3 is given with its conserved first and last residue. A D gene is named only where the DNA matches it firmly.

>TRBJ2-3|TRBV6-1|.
CASSDGGHTDTQYF
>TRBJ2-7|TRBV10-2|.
CASSLGGSGTYEQYF
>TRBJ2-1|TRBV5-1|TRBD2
CASSLGLGITAGGNNEQFF
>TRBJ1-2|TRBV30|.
CAWRQDMDYGYTF
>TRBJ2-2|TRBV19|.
CASSALNRYGELFF
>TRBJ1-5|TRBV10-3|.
CAISGDEGEQPQHF
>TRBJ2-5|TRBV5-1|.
CASSLAGNQETQYF
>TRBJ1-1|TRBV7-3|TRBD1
CASSSGGGTEAFF
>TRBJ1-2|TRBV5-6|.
CASSGPGHHYGYTF
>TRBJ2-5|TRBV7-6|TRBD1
CASSLGRGQETQYF
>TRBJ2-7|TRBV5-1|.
CASSFGDEQYF
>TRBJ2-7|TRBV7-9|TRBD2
CASSLTGTRAREQYF
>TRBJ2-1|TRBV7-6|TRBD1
CASSTTSWTGPGIEQFF
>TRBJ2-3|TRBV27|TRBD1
CASSPLGARTGPTDTQYF
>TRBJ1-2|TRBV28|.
CASSYGVSDYGYTF
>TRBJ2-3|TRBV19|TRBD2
CASSKIAGGPDTQYF
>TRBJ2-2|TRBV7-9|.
CASSLYREHTGELFF
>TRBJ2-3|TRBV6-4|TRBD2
CASSENGGGGDTQYF
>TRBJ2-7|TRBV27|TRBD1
CASSFRDRGSEQYF
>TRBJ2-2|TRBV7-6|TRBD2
CASSPHLGQRGVNTGELFF
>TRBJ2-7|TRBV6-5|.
CASSLGGTLVNEQYF
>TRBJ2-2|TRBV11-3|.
CASSFGRGNTGELFF
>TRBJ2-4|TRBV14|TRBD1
CASSPRGTGLAKNIQYF
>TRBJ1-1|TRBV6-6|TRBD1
CASSIRDREGTEAFF
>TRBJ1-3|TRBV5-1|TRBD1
CASSRGQGVNTIYF
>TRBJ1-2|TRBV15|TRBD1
CATSLRGQGASGYTF
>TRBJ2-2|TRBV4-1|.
CASSPGVELFF
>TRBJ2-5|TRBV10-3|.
CAIMRTGIQETQYF
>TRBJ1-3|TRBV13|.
CASSLESGRAGNTIYF